The 16 T cell receptor beta chains below were found in one sample sequenced in a study of T cells in Graves' hyperthyroidism and ophthalmopathy. Amplification of TCR beta CDR3 regions used RNA as the template. First-round RT-PCR targeting the TCR CDR3 was performed with the HTBI primer set. TCRdb passed the multiplex PCR reads through MiXCR, listing each CDR3 protein once. The sample has 500,000 to 600,000 distinct CDR3 sequences; over 35% are singletons. Sequenced sample: peripheral blood or thyroid tissue (not recorded which). The receptors stem from an adult woman with Graves' disease, either hyperthyroidism or ophthalmopathy (not recorded which).

This clonotype was counted many times. V and J are TRBV6-2 or TRBV6-3 and TRBJ1-2, with D unclear. CDR1 is MNHEY and CDR2 is SVGEGT in the germline V gene. CDR3 size: 12 residues. Trimming cost V 8 bases and J 7 bases, with 14 bases left between them. The CDR3 region is CASLRVSGGYTF. The CDR3 bases are TGTGCCAGCCTTCGGGTCTCAGGTGGCTACACCTTC.

As for this clonotype: A much larger clone differs from this one at a single base, so this may be a read error. The CDR3 end shows no conserved phenylalanine or tryptophan, and so a read error is likely. The chain couples TRBV10-3 to TRBJ1-2, with D perhaps matching TRBD1 (5 bases). This CDR3 contains 13 residues. The V gene's germline CDR1 is ENHRY and CDR2 SYGVKD. As DNA, the CDR3 is TGTGCCAGCAGTTTAAGCAGGGCGGGAGGCTACACCGTC. Its protein product is CASSLSRAGGYTV.

The chain carries TRBV24-1 and TRBJ2-1; possibly TRBD2 for D (6 bases). With 3 bases removed from V and 8 bases from J, the gap between germline ends came to 19 bases. The CDR3 totals 16 residues. The germline V gene encodes CDR1 KGHDR and CDR2 SFDVKD. The CDR3 loop is CATSDQGGPVGDEQFF. For the CDR3, the DNA is TGTGCCACCAGTGATCAGGGAGGCCCCGTTGGGGATGAGCAGTTCTTC.

The rearrangement links TRBV5-5 to TRBJ2-5; the match to TRBD2 covers 7 bases. V lost 1 base to trimming and J lost 6 bases; unmatched junction nucleotides: 9. Germline CDR1 SGHKS, CDR2 YYEKEE (reference sequence). The CDR3 has 15 residues. The chain's CDR3 is CASSLPRTGGKTQYF. The CDR3 region has the DNA TGTGCCAGCAGCTTGCCCCGGACGGGAGGAAAGACCCAGTACTTC.

Of note for this clonotype: Being one base from a much bigger clone, this may be a read error. The chain has TRBV6-6 and TRBJ2-5; D is possibly TRBD1 (7 bases). Per germline, CDR1 MNHNY and CDR2 SVGAGI (reference sequence). The CDR3 runs 16 residues. The DNA for the CDR3 is TGTGCCGGCAGTTACGGAACGTCAGGGGGGCAAGAGACCCAGTACTTC. Amino acids: CAGSYGTSGGQETQYF.

Note on this clonotype: No conserved phenylalanine or tryptophan is present at the end of the CDR3, so a read error is the likely explanation. The DNA is omitted, as the CDR3 cannot be located on it reliably, and the CDR3 follows TCRdb's listing. The chain has TRBV7-9 and TRBJ1-6. With termini counted, the CDR3 has 8 amino acids. CDR1 and CDR2 from the germline V gene are SEHNR and FQNEAQ (reference sequence). The CDR3 sequence is CASSPPRY.

J is TRBJ1-2 and V is TRBV24-1, with 7 bases aligning to TRBD1. This CDR3 spans 14 amino acids. Trimming removed 7 bases from V and 5 bases from J; junction bases left unmatched: 9. Germline lookup yields CDR1 KGHDR and CDR2 SFDVKD. The CDR3 protein is CATRGGQVGYGYTF. The DNA for the CDR3 is TGTGCCACCAGAGGAGGACAGGTTGGGTATGGCTACACCTTC.

The V call is TRBV7-9, the J call TRBJ2-5; perhaps TRBD2 as D (6 bases). Germline CDR1 is SEHNR and CDR2 is FQNEAQ (reference sequence). The CDR3 is made up of 14 amino acids. Trimming shortened V by 4 bases and J by 5 bases, and 14 bases separated the two germline ends. This CDR3 is CASSSDGSRETQYF. CDR3 bases: TGTGCCAGCAGCTCTGACGGGAGTCGGGAGACCCAGTACTTC.

This clonotype was counted ten times or more. The chain has TRBV5-1 and TRBJ2-2; D is perhaps TRBD2 (5 bases). The V gene lost 0 bases and the J gene lost 7 bases, with 10 bases spanning the gap. CDR1 is SGHRS, CDR2 YFSETQ, per germline. The CDR3 has 14 amino acids. CDR3 sequence reads: CASSLVMGSGELFF. As DNA, the CDR3 is TGCGCCAGCAGCTTGGTGATGGGGAGCGGGGAGCTGTTTTTT.

This clonotype came up many times. This sequence joins TRBV11-3 and TRBJ1-6; unclear D gene. The CDR3 totals 13 residues. With 0 bases removed from V and 10 bases from J, the gap between germline ends came to 7 bases. Germline V gene sequence: CDR1 SGHNT, CDR2 YENEEA. The CDR3 spells CASSLDPESPLHF. The DNA for the CDR3 is TGTGCCAGCAGCTTAGACCCGGAGTCACCCCTCCACTTT.

This clonotype came up many times. This rearrangement joins TRBV19 to TRBJ1-5; D perhaps matches TRBD1 (5 bases). Germline V gene lookup returns CDR1 LNHDA and CDR2 SQIVND (reference sequence). Trimming removed 5 bases at V and 1 base at J, with 9 bases between. The CDR3 is 14 amino acids. CDR3 region: CASSAQGSNQPQHF. As DNA, the CDR3 is TGTGCCAGTAGTGCCCAGGGAAGCAATCAGCCCCAGCATTTT.

The chain combines TRBV2 with TRBJ1-5, with D hard to call. Germline V CDR1 and CDR2: SNHLY, FYNNEI. The CDR3 is 10 amino acids. V was shortened by 4 bases and J by 14 bases, with 9 bases between the two germline ends. CDR3 region: CASSVSYEHF. The CDR3 nucleotides are TGTGCCAGCAGTGTTAGCTACGAGCATTTT.

The J gene is TRBJ1-1, the V gene TRBV29-1; TRBD1 might be the D (6 bases). Germline assignment: CDR1 SQVTM and CDR2 ANQGSEA. This CDR3 has 13 residues. Deletions cut 6 bases from V and 2 bases from J, with 13 bases between. In DNA, the CDR3 is TGCAGCGTGGACCGGGGGCGAAACACTGAAGCTTTCTTT. Residues: CSVDRGRNTEAFF.

The rearrangement links TRBV10-3 to TRBJ2-6, with D perhaps matching TRBD1 (6 bases). Germline V gives CDR1 ENHRY, CDR2 SYGVKD. V was trimmed by 4 bases and J by 0 bases, leaving 13 bases between them. The CDR3 length is 17 residues. The chain's CDR3 is CAISGQAPDSGANVLTF. The CDR3 DNA reads TGTGCCATCAGTGGACAGGCCCCCGACTCTGGGGCCAACGTCCTGACTTTC.

A remark on this clonotype: At one boundary the junction diverges from the germline segment, which might be a read error. This sequence joins TRBV7-8 and TRBJ2-6; 10 bases align to TRBD2. The length of the CDR3 is 15 residues. CDR1 is SGHVS and CDR2 is FQNEAQ in the germline V gene. The CDR3: CASSPSGSGAYVLTF. As DNA, the CDR3 is TGTGCCAGCAGCCCTAGCGGGAGTGGGGCCTACGTCCTGACTTTC. Full variable domain (rest looked up from reference TRBV7-8 and TRBJ2-6): GAGVSQSPRYKVAKRGQDVALRCDPISGHVSLFWYQQALGQGPEFLTYFQNEAQLDKSGLPSDRFFAERPEGSVSTLKIQRTQQEDSAVYLCASSPSGSGAYVLTFGAGSRLTVL.

The table lists this clonotype with many counts. This chain joins TRBV12-3 or TRBV12-4 and TRBJ1-2, with 7 nucleotides matching TRBD1. V was pared by 5 bases and J by 0 bases, with 9 bases of the junction left unmatched. The CDR3 has 16 residues. DNA for the CDR3: TGTGCCAGCAGTCCTACAGGGGTCCTTTCTAACTATGGCTACACCTTC. Its protein is CASSPTGVLSNYGYTF.